This T cell receptor (beta chain) stems from a study of T cell repertoires in cytomegalovirus infection (dated by TCRdb to between 2017 and 2020). Context from the whole study: Peptide stimulations targeted recently identified HLA-C-restricted CMV epitopes, whose presentation resists viral immunomodulation, together with well-studied HLA-B-restricted epitopes. Donor HLA type was relevant to the analysis, as public TCR beta signatures indicated carriage of CMV infection together with the matching HLA type.

Sequencing took place on an Illumina HiSeq 1500. Through fastp at Q25 and MiXCR, TCRdb rebuilt clones from the public reads, retaining in-frame beta chains. One record per CDR3 amino acid sequence lists the most common genes and DNA. The sample profile shows 650,000 to 900,000 distinct CDR3 sequences; 29% of them were found once. Roughly 13% of the sample is held by the ten biggest clonotypes. Interpreted using the paper, the treatment or condition label stands for: in vitro stimulation with specific CMV peptide epitopes to enrich CMV-specific T cells. General study outcomes and caveats: In both this cohort and an independent cohort of several hundred donors, the cumulative frequency of public TCR beta family members distinguished carriers of CMV infection plus the relevant HLA type. In the ex vivo response, HLA-C-restricted CMV-specific TCR beta clonotypes were dominant, and in two of eight donors the single most frequent clonotype came from this HLA-C-restricted group.

Comments on this clonotype: Its antigen is still unknown. Base-call qualities are not available, and no considerably larger clone is one nucleotide away.

CDR1 and CDR2 (ENHRY, SYGVKD) derive from the germline V gene. A distance of 12 bases separates the germline ends of V and J, which lose 4 bases and 1 base respectively. The CDR3, cysteine through phenylalanine, is 15 amino acids long. CDR3 DNA is the only sequence kept; it has 45 bases, read in frame from the first base. Here the sequenced sample was cultured CD8+ T cells from PBMCs, taken from culture after CMV antigen stimulation. This chain is built from TRBV10-3 and TRBJ2-3; the best D guess is TRBD2, with 6 bases matching. The receptor was isolated from a human donor in good health (CMV status not recorded). Some clones in this sample may be carry-over from other donors' samples. The CDR3 region reads CAISGLGGGTDTQYF. The DNA reads as follows: TGTGCCATCAGTGGACTAGGCGGGGGCACAGATACGCAGTATTTT.